A selection of T cell receptor beta chains follows, all from one sample in a study of blood T cell repertoires in COVID-19. Produced via immunoSEQ multiplex PCR; TCRdb's table is partial and in-frame only. The sample holds over 85,000 clones; approximately 82% are singletons and the top ten take 3% to 4.5%. Sequenced sample: peripheral blood. These receptors all come from a woman older than 75 with acute or convalescent COVID-19. Each CDR3 is given with its conserved first and last residue. Fields, in order: J gene, V gene, D gene, clone size, CDR3 DNA, CDR3 protein. D genes are given only for firm matches. Clone size, where shown, is once, few, many, or a class for clones that have expanded.

TRBJ1-5	TRBV3-1/TRBV3-2	NA	few	TGTGCCAGCAGCCCCGGGCCGGGGCAGCCCCAGCATTTT	CASSPGPGQPQHF
TRBJ1-5	TRBV28	TRBD1	NA	TGTGCCAGCAGCTCGGGGACAGGGCGGCAGCCCCAGCATTTT	CASSSGTGRQPQHF
TRBJ2-2	TRBV5-6	TRBD1	NA	TGTGCCAGCAGCACACAGGGGGGCACCGGGGAGCTGTTTTTT	CASSTQGGTGELFF
TRBJ2-3	TRBV6-6	NA	NA	TGTGCCAGCAGCCGAGGGAGAGGGCCCCTCGGGACAGATACGCAGTATTTT	CASSRGRGPLGTDTQYF
TRBJ1-5	TRBV3-1/TRBV3-2	NA	NA	TGTGCCAGCAGCCAAGGCACCCAACCCAGTCAGCCCCAGCATTTT	CASSQGTQPSQPQHF
TRBJ2-5	TRBV11-2	TRBD1	NA	TGTGCCAGTCTTGACAGGGGAGAGACCCAGTACTTC	CASLDRGETQYF
TRBJ2-7	TRBV6-5	TRBD1	NA	TGTGCCAGCCAATGGGACAGGGTCGCCTACGAGCAGTACTTC	CASQWDRVAYEQYF
TRBJ1-1	TRBV30	TRBD1	NA	TGTGCCTCTACAGGGGGCTGGGGCACTGAAGCTTTCTTT	CASTGGWGTEAFF
TRBJ2-7	TRBV27	NA	NA	TGTGCCAGCAGTTTGGGTTTACAGACCGAGCAGTACTTC	CASSLGLQTEQYF
TRBJ1-2	TRBV18	NA	NA	TGTGCCAGCTCACCATTCCGGGACACCCAACCTCACTATGGCTACACCTTC	CASSPFRDTQPHYGYTF
TRBJ1-2	TRBV5-4	NA	few	TGTGCCAGCAGCAGATGGGGGGGACCTAACTATGGCTACACCTTC	CASSRWGGPNYGYTF
TRBJ1-2	TRBV5-1	NA	NA	TGCGCCAGCAGCTTGACGGGGACTAACTATGGCTACACCTTC	CASSLTGTNYGYTF
TRBJ2-1	TRBV19	NA	NA	TGTGCCAGTAGCCTCGGGGGAGCGAGAGAGGGGCAGTTCTTC	CASSLGGAREGQFF
TRBJ1-3	TRBV7-2	NA	NA	TGTGCCAGCAGCTTAGTGCCGGGTAGTTCTGGAAACACCATATATTTT	CASSLVPGSSGNTIYF
TRBJ1-1	TRBV7-6	NA	few	TGTGCCAGCAGCTTAGAATCGGGGGACACTGAAGCTTTCTTT	CASSLESGDTEAFF
TRBJ2-1	TRBV21-1	NA	NA	TGTGCCAGCAGCATAGGCGGATCCGGGACAGGGGACAATGAGCAGTTCTTC	CASSIGGSGTGDNEQFF
TRBJ2-7	TRBV7-9	NA	NA	TGTGCCAGCAGCTCCCACCAGGCTGGATCCTACGAGCAGTACTTC	CASSSHQAGSYEQYF
TRBJ1-5	TRBV11-2	NA	NA	TGTGCCAGCAGCACCCAGGGTTTCAATCAGCCCCAGCATTTT	CASSTQGFNQPQHF
TRBJ2-3	TRBV25-1	TRBD2	NA	TGTGCCAGCAGTGTGGGGCCGGGACTAGCAAGCACAGATACGCAGTATTTT	CASSVGPGLASTDTQYF
TRBJ2-1	TRBV9	TRBD1	NA	TGTGCCAGCAGCGCGGGACAGGGGGTCTACAATGAGCAGTTCTTC	CASSAGQGVYNEQFF
TRBJ2-1	TRBV4-3	TRBD2	few	TGCGCCAGCAGCCAAGATTCATTCGGGAGGGCCCTGTTCTTC	CASSQDSFGRALFF
TRBJ1-3	TRBV6-6	NA	NA	TGTGCCAGCAGTTCCGCCCGACAGTTCTCTGGAAACACCATATATTTT	CASSSARQFSGNTIYF
TRBJ2-1	TRBV5-1	NA	NA	TGCGCCAGCAGCTTGGAGGTCGAGCGCGATGAGCAGTTCTTC	CASSLEVERDEQFF
TRBJ2-1	TRBV7-8	TRBD2	NA	TGTGCCAGCAGCTCCCTAGCGGGAGGGATCTACAATGAGCAGTTCTTC	CASSSLAGGIYNEQFF
TRBJ2-3	TRBV12-3/TRBV12-4	NA	few	TGTGCCAGCAGTTTCGCGGGGTCAGATACGCAGTATTTT	CASSFAGSDTQYF
TRBJ1-5	TRBV7-9	NA	few	TGTGCCAGCAGCTTAGGGCTCCCTAGAGATCAGCCCCAGCATTTT	CASSLGLPRDQPQHF
TRBJ1-1	TRBV19	NA	NA	TGTGCCAGTAGTAGTGTGTCGTCAGGAGCTTTCTTT	CASSSVSSGAFF
TRBJ1-5	TRBV30	NA	few	TGTGCCTGGGGAGGGCCGGGGAAGCCCCAGCATTTT	CAWGGPGKPQHF
TRBJ1-1	TRBV9	NA	NA	TGTGCCAGCAGCCAGACAGATTCGAACACTGAAGCTTTCTTT	CASSQTDSNTEAFF
TRBJ2-2	TRBV5-1	TRBD1	NA	TGCGCCAGCAGCTGGACAGGGGGCGTTTCCGGGGAGCTGTTTTTT	CASSWTGGVSGELFF
TRBJ1-3	TRBV10-3	TRBD1	NA	TGTGCCATCAGCGGACAGGGGAACTCTGGAAACACCATATATTTT	CAISGQGNSGNTIYF
TRBJ1-2	TRBV12-3/TRBV12-4	NA	NA	TGTGCCACCACCCAGTGGAGCTATGGCTACACCTTC	CATTQWSYGYTF
TRBJ2-3	TRBV4-2	TRBD2	NA	TGTGCCAGCAGGAAAGGGACTAGCGGGACGAGCACAGATACGCAGTATTTT	CASRKGTSGTSTDTQYF
TRBJ2-2	TRBV28	NA	NA	TGTGCCAGCAGTGCCCCGGCCCGGGGCACCGGGGAGCTGTTTTTT	CASSAPARGTGELFF
TRBJ2-1	TRBV24-1	NA	NA	TGTGCCACCAGTGATGTTCAGGGCGATGGCAATGAGCAGTTCTTC	CATSDVQGDGNEQFF
TRBJ2-7	TRBV3-1/TRBV3-2	NA	NA	TGTGCCAGCAGCCTAAGTACAGGGAACTTATACTTC	CASSLSTGNLYF
TRBJ2-7	TRBV5-1	TRBD1	NA	TGCGCCAGCAGCTCCGGGACAGGGAAATTCTACGAGCAGTACTTC	CASSSGTGKFYEQYF
TRBJ2-7	TRBV5-4	TRBD1	NA	TGTGCCAGCAGCTTGGAGGACAGGGCGGCCTACGAGCAGTACTTC	CASSLEDRAAYEQYF
TRBJ2-5	TRBV14	NA	NA	TGTGCCAGCAGCCAAGTTTGGGACACCCAAGAGACCCAGTACTTC	CASSQVWDTQETQYF
TRBJ1-3	TRBV28	TRBD1	NA	TGTGCCAGCAGTGGACAGGGGATTTCTGGAAACACCATATATTTT	CASSGQGISGNTIYF
TRBJ1-6	TRBV5-1	NA	NA	TGCGCCAGCAGCTTGGATCAATCCTATAATTCACCCCTCCACTTT	CASSLDQSYNSPLHF
TRBJ2-7	TRBV11-1	NA	NA	TGTGCCAGCAGTCCCATAGGGGCCTACGAGCAGTACTTC	CASSPIGAYEQYF
TRBJ2-6	TRBV3-1/TRBV3-2	NA	NA	TGTGCCAGCAGCCAAGATAGTTCCGGGGCCAACGTCCTGACTTTC	CASSQDSSGANVLTF
TRBJ2-3	TRBV11-1	NA	NA	TGTGCCAGCAGCGAACAGGGTCATACGCAGTATTTT	CASSEQGHTQYF
TRBJ2-5	TRBV29-1	TRBD2	NA	TGCAGCGTTGAAGATCAGGGGCCCTACAGCGGGAGTTACCAAGAGACCCAGTACTTC	CSVEDQGPYSGSYQETQYF
TRBJ2-3	TRBV7-3	NA	NA	TGTGCCAGCAGCCTGGAAATTAGGAGTACGCAGTATTTT	CASSLEIRSTQYF
TRBJ1-1	TRBV10-3	TRBD1	NA	TGTGCCATCAGTGCCGGGACAGGGGAGACTGAAGCTTTCTTT	CAISAGTGETEAFF
TRBJ2-3	TRBV6-1	NA	few	TGTGCCAGCAGTGAAGACGGGGGGCGGGTGTATTTT	CASSEDGGRVYF
TRBJ1-5	TRBV27	TRBD1	NA	TGTGCCAGCAGTTACGGACAGGGCAATCAGCCCCAGCATTTT	CASSYGQGNQPQHF
TRBJ1-2	TRBV10-3	NA	NA	TGTGCCATCAGCTTCAACATGAATGGCTACACCTTC	CAISFNMNGYTF
TRBJ2-2	TRBV5-1	TRBD2	NA	TGCGCCAGCAGCTTGGTGTCTAGCGGGCTGAACACCGGGGAGCTGTTTTTT	CASSLVSSGLNTGELFF
TRBJ2-7	TRBV19	TRBD1	few	TGTGCCAGTAGTATCGGGACAGTCTACGAGCAGTACTTC	CASSIGTVYEQYF
TRBJ1-1	TRBV2	TRBD1	NA	TGTGCCAGCAGTGGGCAGGGGGACACTGAAGCTTTCTTT	CASSGQGDTEAFF
TRBJ1-6	TRBV19	NA	NA	TGTGCCAGTAGCACAACAGGGCGGAATTCACCCCTCCACTTT	CASSTTGRNSPLHF
TRBJ2-3	TRBV7-9	NA	NA	TGTGCCAGCAGCTTAGACGGCCCCGGGACGCAGTATTTT	CASSLDGPGTQYF